The rows below give T cell receptor beta chains drawn from one sample of a study of T cells in Graves' hyperthyroidism and ophthalmopathy. TCRdb re-analysed the multiplex PCR reads in MiXCR, keeping a single row per CDR3 protein. The sample carries 450,000 to 500,000 distinct CDR3 sequences, approximately 23% recorded once. The sample was blood. The receptors originated from a woman in her seventies with Graves' ophthalmopathy. The CDR3 runs from the conserved cysteine through the conserved F or W. A D gene is named only where the DNA matches it firmly. Only some rows state a clone size, as once, few, many or a class for expanded clones.

D gene	V gene	clone size	J gene	CDR3 protein	CDR3 DNA
NA	TRBV20-1	NA	TRBJ1-1	CSAREGGGTEAFF	TGCAGTGCTAGAGAGGGGGGGGGCACTGAAGCTTTCTTT
TRBD1	TRBV19	NA	TRBJ2-3	CASSPDRVLSDTQYF	TGTGCCAGTAGCCCGGACAGGGTTCTTTCAGATACGCAGTATTTT
TRBD1	TRBV28	NA	TRBJ1-1	CASRQGGSVTEAFF	TGTGCCAGCAGGCAGGGGGGTAGTGTCACTGAAGCTTTCTTT
NA	TRBV15	few	TRBJ2-5	CATSSRDWPETQYF	TGTGCCACCAGCTCACGCGACTGGCCAGAGACCCAGTACTTC
NA	TRBV7-2	NA	TRBJ2-7	CASSQQEYEQYF	TGTGCCAGCAGCCAGCAGGAATACGAGCAGTACTTC
TRBD1	TRBV10-3	NA	TRBJ2-7	CAITRDRSYEQYF	TGTGCCATCACCCGGGACAGATCTTACGAGCAGTACTTC
NA	TRBV7-3	many	TRBJ2-1	CASSLKGLGEQFF	TGTGCCAGCAGCTTAAAGGGGTTAGGTGAGCAGTTCTTC
NA	TRBV5-1	few	TRBJ1-1	CASSRAGLTEAFF	TGCGCCAGCAGCCGCGCAGGTTTAACTGAAGCTTTCTTT
NA	TRBV12-3/TRBV12-4	many	TRBJ1-6	CASSTRDSPLHF	TGTGCCAGCAGTACTCGGGATTCACCCCTCCACTTT
TRBD1	TRBV20-1	few	TRBJ2-4	CSAQSRDRGNIQYF	TGCAGTGCCCAAAGCCGGGACAGGGGTAACATTCAGTACTTC
NA	TRBV12-3/TRBV12-4	many	TRBJ1-5	CASRTGSGNQPQHF	TGTGCCAGCAGGACAGGTTCGGGCAATCAGCCCCAGCATTTT
TRBD1	TRBV5-1	NA	TRBJ1-1	CASSSPRGRTEAFF	TGCGCCAGCAGTTCTCCCAGGGGGCGGACTGAAGCTTTCTTT
NA	TRBV5-5	few	TRBJ2-2	CASSLDVNTGELFF	TGTGCCAGCAGCTTGGACGTGAACACCGGGGAGCTGTTTTTT
TRBD1	TRBV6-1	NA	TRBJ1-5	CASRSTGASQPQHF	TGTGCCAGCAGATCTACAGGGGCAAGTCAGCCCCAGCATTTT
TRBD1	TRBV7-2	few	TRBJ2-1	CASSFDRGYNEQFF	TGTGCCAGCAGCTTCGACAGGGGGTACAATGAGCAGTTCTTC
NA	TRBV5-1	few	TRBJ1-2	CASTLQGSDGYTF	TGCGCCAGCACCCTGCAGGGGAGTGATGGCTACACCTTC
NA	TRBV28	many	TRBJ2-3	CASSLGGVGVADTQYF	TGTGCCAGCAGTCTTGGAGGAGTCGGAGTGGCAGATACGCAGTATTTT
NA	TRBV4-1	NA	TRBJ1-5	CAILQGSNQPQHF	TGCGCCATCCTTCAGGGCTCCAATCAGCCCCAGCATTTT
NA	TRBV10-3	few	TRBJ1-1	CAISGDKNTEAFF	TGTGCCATCAGTGGCGACAAGAACACTGAAGCTTTCTTT
TRBD2	TRBV5-1	few	TRBJ2-1	CASSLGSGRWNEQFF	TGCGCCAGCAGCTTGGGTAGCGGGAGATGGAATGAGCAGTTCTTC
NA	TRBV6-9	NA	TRBJ2-1	CASSLRTRRHNEQFF	TGTGCCAGCAGTTTACGGACTCGCCGACACAATGAGCAGTTCTTC
NA	TRBV27	NA	TRBJ2-7	CASSPLAGPGYEQYF	TGTGCCAGCAGTCCCCTGGCAGGGCCAGGGTACGAGCAGTACTTC